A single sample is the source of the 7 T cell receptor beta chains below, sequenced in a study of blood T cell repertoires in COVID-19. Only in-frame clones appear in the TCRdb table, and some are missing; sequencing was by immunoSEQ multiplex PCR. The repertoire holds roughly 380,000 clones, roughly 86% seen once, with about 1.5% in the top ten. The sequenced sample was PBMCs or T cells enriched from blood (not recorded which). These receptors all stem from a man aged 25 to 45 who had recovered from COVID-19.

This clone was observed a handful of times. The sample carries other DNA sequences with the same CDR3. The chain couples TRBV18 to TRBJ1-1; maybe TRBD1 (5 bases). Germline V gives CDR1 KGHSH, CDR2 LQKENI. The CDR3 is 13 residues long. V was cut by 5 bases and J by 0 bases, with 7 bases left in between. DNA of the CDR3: TGTGCCAGCTCAGAGGACATGAACACTGAAGCTTTCTTT. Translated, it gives CASSEDMNTEAFF.

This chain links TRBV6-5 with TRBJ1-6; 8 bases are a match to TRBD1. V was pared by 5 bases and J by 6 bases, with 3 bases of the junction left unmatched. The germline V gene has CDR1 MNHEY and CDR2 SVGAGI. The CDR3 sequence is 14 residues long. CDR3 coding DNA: TGTGCCAGCAGTCAGACAGGGGTTAATTCACCCCTCCACTTT. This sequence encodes CASSQTGVNSPLHF.

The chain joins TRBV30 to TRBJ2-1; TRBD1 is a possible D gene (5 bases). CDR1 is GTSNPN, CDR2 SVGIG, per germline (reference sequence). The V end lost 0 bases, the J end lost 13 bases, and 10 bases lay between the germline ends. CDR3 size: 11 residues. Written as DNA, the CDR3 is TGTGCCTGGAGTGTAGTCGGACATCAGTTCTTC. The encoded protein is CAWSVVGHQFF.

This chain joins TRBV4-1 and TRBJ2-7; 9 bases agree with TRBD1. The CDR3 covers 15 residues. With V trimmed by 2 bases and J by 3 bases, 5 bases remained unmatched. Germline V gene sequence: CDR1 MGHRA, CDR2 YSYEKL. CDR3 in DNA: TGCGCCAGCAGCCAATATGACAGGGGGTTCTACGAGCAGTACTTC. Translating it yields CASSQYDRGFYEQYF.

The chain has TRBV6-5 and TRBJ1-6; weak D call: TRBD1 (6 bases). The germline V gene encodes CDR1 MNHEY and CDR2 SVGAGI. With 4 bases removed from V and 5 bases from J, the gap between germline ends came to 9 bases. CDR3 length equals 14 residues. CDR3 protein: CASSWTVNNSPLHF. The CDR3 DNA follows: TGTGCCAGCAGTTGGACAGTGAATAATTCACCCCTCCACTTT.

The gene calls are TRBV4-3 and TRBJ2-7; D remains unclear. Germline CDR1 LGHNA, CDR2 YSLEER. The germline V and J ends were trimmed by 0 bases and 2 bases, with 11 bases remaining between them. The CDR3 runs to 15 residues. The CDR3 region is CASSQDTVNTYEQYF. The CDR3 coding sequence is TGCGCCAGCAGCCAAGATACGGTCAATACCTACGAGCAGTACTTC.

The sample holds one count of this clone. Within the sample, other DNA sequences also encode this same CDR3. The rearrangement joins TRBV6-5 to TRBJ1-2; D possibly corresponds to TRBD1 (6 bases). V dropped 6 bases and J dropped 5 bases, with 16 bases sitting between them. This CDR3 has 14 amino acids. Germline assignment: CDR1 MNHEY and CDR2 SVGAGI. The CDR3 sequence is CASRGGQGLYGYTF. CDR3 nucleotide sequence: TGTGCCAGCAGGGGCGGCCAGGGGCTTTATGGCTACACCTTC.